This T cell receptor (beta chain) is drawn from a study of T cell repertoires in cytomegalovirus infection. Study overall: Recently identified HLA-C-restricted and well-studied HLA-B-restricted CMV epitopes were used. In public TCR beta signatures, there were indications of both CMV infection and matching HLA type. Findings and limits, study-wide: Summed frequency of public TCR beta families distinguished CMV carriers with the relevant HLA.

Germline V gene sequence: CDR1 SNHLY, CDR2 FYNNEI. This CDR3 is 12 amino acids long. V lost 6 bases, J lost 5 bases, and 10 bases lay in between. TCRdb re-called the reads with MiXCR, one entry per CDR3 protein. The repertoire includes fewer than 1,000,000 distinct CDR3 sequences, about a third of them detected once, and around 15% sits in the top ten. This clonotype has a single count. Its antigen is unknown. This sample comprised cultured CD8+ T cells from PBMCs, obtained from culture after CMV antigen stimulation. The sequence came from a human donor in good health (CMV status not recorded). Some clones in this sample may be carry-over from other donors' samples. The rearrangement uses TRBV2 and TRBJ2-5; D unclear. CDR3 coding DNA: TGTGCCAGCAGGGGGAAAAGGGAGACCCAGTACTTC. Translating gives CASRGKRETQYF.